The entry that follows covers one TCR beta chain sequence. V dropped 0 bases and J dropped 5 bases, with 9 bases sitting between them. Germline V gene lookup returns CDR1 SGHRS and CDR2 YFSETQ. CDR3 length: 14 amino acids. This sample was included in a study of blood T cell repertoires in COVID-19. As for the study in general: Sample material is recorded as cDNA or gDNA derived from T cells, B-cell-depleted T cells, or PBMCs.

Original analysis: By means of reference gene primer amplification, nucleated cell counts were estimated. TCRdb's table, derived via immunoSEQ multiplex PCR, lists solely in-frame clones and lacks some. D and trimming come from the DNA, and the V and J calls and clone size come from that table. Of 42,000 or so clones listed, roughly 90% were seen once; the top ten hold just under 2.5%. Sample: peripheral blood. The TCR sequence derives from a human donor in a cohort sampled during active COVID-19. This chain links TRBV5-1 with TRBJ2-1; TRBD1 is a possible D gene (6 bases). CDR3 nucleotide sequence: TGCGCCAGCAGCTTGGGACAGGCCAACAATGAGCAGTTCTTC. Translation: CASSLGQANNEQFF.